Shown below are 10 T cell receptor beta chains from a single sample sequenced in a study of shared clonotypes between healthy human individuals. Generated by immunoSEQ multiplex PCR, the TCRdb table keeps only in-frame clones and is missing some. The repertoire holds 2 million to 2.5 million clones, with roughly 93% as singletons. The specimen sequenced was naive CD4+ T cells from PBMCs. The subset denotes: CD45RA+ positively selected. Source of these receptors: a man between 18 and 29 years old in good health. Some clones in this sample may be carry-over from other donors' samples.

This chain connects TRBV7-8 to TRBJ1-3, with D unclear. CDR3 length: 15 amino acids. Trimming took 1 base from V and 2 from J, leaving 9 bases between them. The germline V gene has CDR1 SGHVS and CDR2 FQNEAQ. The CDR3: CASSLGSGPGNTIYF. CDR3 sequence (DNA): TGTGCCAGCAGCTTAGGGTCGGGCCCTGGAAACACCATATATTTT.

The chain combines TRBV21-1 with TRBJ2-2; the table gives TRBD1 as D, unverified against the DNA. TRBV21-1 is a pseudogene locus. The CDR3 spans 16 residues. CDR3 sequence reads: CASSPRQGIRPGELFF. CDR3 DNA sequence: TGTGCCAGCAGCCCCCGACAGGGGATAAGGCCCGGGGAGCTGTTTTTT.

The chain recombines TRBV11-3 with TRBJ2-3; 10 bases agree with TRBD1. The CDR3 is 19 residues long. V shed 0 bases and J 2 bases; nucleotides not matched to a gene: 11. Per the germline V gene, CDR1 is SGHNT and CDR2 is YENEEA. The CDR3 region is CASSLDAPGTGEATDTQYF. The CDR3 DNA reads TGTGCCAGCAGCTTAGATGCCCCCGGGACAGGGGAGGCCACAGATACGCAGTATTTT.

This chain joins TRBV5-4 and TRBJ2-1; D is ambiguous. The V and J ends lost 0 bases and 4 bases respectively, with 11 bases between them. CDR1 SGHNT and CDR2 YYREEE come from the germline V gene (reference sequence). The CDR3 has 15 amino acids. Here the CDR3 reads CASSLVGLDYNEQFF. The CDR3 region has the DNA TGTGCCAGCAGCTTGGTCGGTCTAGATTACAATGAGCAGTTCTTC.

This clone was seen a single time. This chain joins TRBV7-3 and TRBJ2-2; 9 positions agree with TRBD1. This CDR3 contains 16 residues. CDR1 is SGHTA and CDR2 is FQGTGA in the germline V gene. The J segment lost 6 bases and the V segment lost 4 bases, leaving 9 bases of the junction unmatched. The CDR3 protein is CASSSTGQGSPGELFF. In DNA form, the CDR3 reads TGTGCCAGCAGCTCCACGGGACAGGGTTCGCCCGGGGAGCTGTTTTTT.

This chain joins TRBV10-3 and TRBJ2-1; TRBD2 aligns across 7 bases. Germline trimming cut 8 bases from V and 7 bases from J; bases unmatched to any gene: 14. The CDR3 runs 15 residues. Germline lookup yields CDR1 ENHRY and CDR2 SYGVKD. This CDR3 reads CAIEGGRGGGNEQFF. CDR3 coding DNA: TGTGCCATCGAGGGAGGGCGAGGTGGGGGTAATGAGCAGTTCTTC.

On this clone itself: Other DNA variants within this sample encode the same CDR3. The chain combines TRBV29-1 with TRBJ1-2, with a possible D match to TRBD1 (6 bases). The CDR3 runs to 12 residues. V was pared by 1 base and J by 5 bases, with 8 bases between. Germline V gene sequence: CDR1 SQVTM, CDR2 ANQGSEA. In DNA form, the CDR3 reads TGCAGCGTTGAAGGGCAGGGGTATGGCTACACCTTC. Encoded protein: CSVEGQGYGYTF.

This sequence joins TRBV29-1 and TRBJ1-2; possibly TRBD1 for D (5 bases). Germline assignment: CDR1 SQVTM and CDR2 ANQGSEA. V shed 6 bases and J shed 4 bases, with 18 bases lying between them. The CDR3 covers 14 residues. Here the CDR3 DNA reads TGCAGCGTGGGGGGACCAACGGTACTCTATGGCTACACCTTC. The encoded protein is CSVGGPTVLYGYTF.

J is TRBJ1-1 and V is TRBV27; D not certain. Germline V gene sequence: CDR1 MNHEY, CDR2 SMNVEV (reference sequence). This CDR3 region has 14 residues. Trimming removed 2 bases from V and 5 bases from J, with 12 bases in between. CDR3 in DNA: TGTGCCAGCAGTTTAAAATTTGACTTGACTGAAGCTTTCTTT. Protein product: CASSLKFDLTEAFF.

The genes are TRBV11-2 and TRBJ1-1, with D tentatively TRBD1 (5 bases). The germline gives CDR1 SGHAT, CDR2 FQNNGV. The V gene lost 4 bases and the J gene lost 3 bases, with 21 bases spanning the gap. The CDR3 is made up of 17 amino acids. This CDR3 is CASSSNSWERRDTEAFF. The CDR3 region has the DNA TGTGCCAGCAGCTCAAATTCCTGGGAGCGCAGGGACACTGAAGCTTTCTTT. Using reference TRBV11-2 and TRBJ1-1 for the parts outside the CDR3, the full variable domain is EAGVAQSPRYKIIEKRQSVAFWCNPISGHATLYWYQQILGQGPKLLIQFQNNGVVDDSQLPKDRFSAERLKGVDSTLKIQPAKLEDSAVYLCASSSNSWERRDTEAFFGQGTRLTVV.